The 11 T cell receptor beta chains below come from one sample, sequenced in a study of CD8+CD57+ T cells in acquired aplastic anemia. The template for TCR beta VDJ and CDR3 sequence profiling was genomic DNA. TCRdb re-analysed the reads in MiXCR, keeping a single row per CDR3 protein. The sample shows fewer than 200,000 distinct CDR3 sequences, around 60% of them seen only once. Material: sorted CD4+, CD8+, or CD8+CD57+ T cells (not recorded which) from PBMCs. The source is a human donor in good health.

This chain links TRBV20-1 with TRBJ1-4; D remains ambiguous. The germline V gene has CDR1 DFQATT and CDR2 SNEGSKA (reference sequence). The CDR3 length is 11 residues. V was cut by 4 bases and J by 6 bases, with 6 bases left in between. The CDR3 region has the DNA TGCAGTGCTAATTTTGATGAAAAACTGTTTTTT. Amino acids: CSANFDEKLFF.

The chain uses TRBV4-3 and TRBJ1-1; D not resolved. V was clipped by 4 bases and J by 6 bases, with 24 bases between them. Germline-derived CDR1 and CDR2 are LGHNA and YSLEER. The CDR3 is 17 amino acids. Here the CDR3 reads CASSPGPRGSVGPEAFF. CDR3 bases: TGCGCCAGCAGCCCCGGGCCGCGAGGGTCCGTGGGTCCTGAAGCTTTCTTT.

The CDR3 DNA reads TGTGCCAGCAGCTTGGAAAAGGGATACAGGGAGACTGAGCAGTTCTTC. This sequence encodes CASSLEKGYRETEQFF. The J gene is TRBJ2-1, the V gene TRBV24-1; possibly TRBD1 for D (6 bases). The CDR3 runs to 16 residues. The germline V gene encodes CDR1 KGHDR and CDR2 SFDVKD. V was clipped by 11 bases and J by 9 bases, with 28 bases between them.

This CDR3 is CSARDLASGYEQYF. DNA of the CDR3: TGCAGTGCTAGAGATTTGGCTAGCGGGTACGAGCAGTACTTC. The genes are TRBV20-1 and TRBJ2-7, with 8 bases lining up with TRBD2. The germline gives CDR1 DFQATT, CDR2 SNEGSKA (reference sequence). V shed 0 bases and J 4 bases; nucleotides not matched to a gene: 5. The CDR3 extends over 14 amino acids.

As to this clonotype: A much larger clone lies a single base off, so this may be a read error. This chain links TRBV6-6 with TRBJ1-1; TRBD1 might be the D (6 bases). This CDR3 is 15 amino acids long. Germline values: CDR1 MNHNY, CDR2 SVGAGI (reference sequence). CDR3 protein: CASSYTNREGTDAFF. Here the CDR3 DNA reads TGTGCCAGCAGTTACACCAACAGGGAAGGCACTGACGCTTTCTTT.

This clonotype occurred a few times. The J gene is TRBJ2-2, the V gene TRBV10-3; no clear D. The CDR3 has 11 residues. Germline CDR1 and CDR2: ENHRY and SYGVKD. Trimming stripped 10 bases from V and 3 bases from J, with 6 bases between. CDR3 coding DNA: TGTGCCACCCTTCACACCGGGGAGCTGTTTTTT. Encoded protein: CATLHTGELFF.

The CDR3 nucleotides read TGTGCCAGCAGTCCAGGCCGGGACAGGGGATTAGAGAGCTACACCTTC. Translating gives CASSPGRDRGLESYTF. The rearrangement joins TRBV7-8 to TRBJ1-2, with 10 bases matching TRBD1. The CDR3 is 16 residues long. The trim removed 6 bases at V and 9 bases at J, leaving 16 bases unmatched. The germline V gene encodes CDR1 SGHVS and CDR2 FQNEAQ.

The chain couples TRBV20-1 to TRBJ2-5; 8 nucleotides line up with TRBD1. The germline V gene encodes CDR1 DFQATT and CDR2 SNEGSKA (reference sequence). There are 16 residues in the CDR3. Unmatched junction bases numbered 17, after V lost 6 bases and J lost 5 bases. CDR3 region: CSASSVVAGGGETQYF. CDR3 sequence (DNA): TGCAGTGCCAGCAGCGTAGTTGCAGGGGGCGGTGAGACCCAGTACTTC.

J is TRBJ1-6 and V is TRBV2, with D possibly matching TRBD1 (6 bases). Trimming left V 9 bases short and J 5 bases short, with 8 bases between. This CDR3 is built from 12 residues. Germline CDR1 reads SNHLY; CDR2 reads FYNNEI. The CDR3 reads CARQGNNSPLHF. The CDR3 coding sequence is TGTGCCAGACAGGGAAATAATTCACCCCTCCACTTT.

The chain joins TRBV7-6 to TRBJ2-1, with 9 bases matching TRBD1. V was pared by 2 bases and J by 2 bases, with 4 bases of the junction left unmatched. CDR3 length: 16 residues. The germline V gene has CDR1 SGHVS and CDR2 FNYEAQ. The CDR3 is CASSLSGTGTYNEQFF. The CDR3 bases are TGTGCCAGCAGCTTATCGGGGACAGGGACCTACAATGAGCAGTTCTTC.

This rearrangement joins TRBV6-6 to TRBJ1-1; D gene uncertain. Deletions cut 2 bases from V and 6 bases from J, with 4 bases between. Per germline, CDR1 MNHNY and CDR2 SVGAGI (reference sequence). The CDR3 length is 11 residues. The CDR3 bases are TGTGCCAGCAGTTACACATCTGAAGCTTTCTTT. Its protein product is CASSYTSEAFF.